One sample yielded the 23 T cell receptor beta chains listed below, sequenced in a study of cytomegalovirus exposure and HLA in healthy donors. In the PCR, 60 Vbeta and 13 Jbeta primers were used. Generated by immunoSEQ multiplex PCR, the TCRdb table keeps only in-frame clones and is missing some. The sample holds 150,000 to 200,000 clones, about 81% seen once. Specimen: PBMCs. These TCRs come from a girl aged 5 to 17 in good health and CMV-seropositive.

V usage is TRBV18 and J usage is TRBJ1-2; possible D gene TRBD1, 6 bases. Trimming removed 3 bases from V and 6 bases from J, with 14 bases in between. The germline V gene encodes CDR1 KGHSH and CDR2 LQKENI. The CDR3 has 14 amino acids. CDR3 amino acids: CASSPSGGGHGYTF. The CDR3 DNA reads TGTGCCAGCTCACCCAGTGGGGGGGGCCATGGCTACACCTTC.

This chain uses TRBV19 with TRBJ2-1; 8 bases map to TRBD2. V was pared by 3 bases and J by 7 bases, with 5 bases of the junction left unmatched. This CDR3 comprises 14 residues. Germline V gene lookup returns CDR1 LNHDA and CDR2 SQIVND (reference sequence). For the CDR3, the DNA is TGTGCCAGTAGTATCAGCGGGGGCAGAAATGAGCAGTTCTTC. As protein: CASSISGGRNEQFF.

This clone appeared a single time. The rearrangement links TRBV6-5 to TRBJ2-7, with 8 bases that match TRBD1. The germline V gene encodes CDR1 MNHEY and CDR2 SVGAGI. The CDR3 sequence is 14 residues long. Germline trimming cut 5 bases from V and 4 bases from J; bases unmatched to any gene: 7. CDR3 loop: CASSRDRTLYEQYF. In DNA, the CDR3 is TGTGCCAGCAGTCGGGACAGGACTTTGTACGAGCAGTACTTC.

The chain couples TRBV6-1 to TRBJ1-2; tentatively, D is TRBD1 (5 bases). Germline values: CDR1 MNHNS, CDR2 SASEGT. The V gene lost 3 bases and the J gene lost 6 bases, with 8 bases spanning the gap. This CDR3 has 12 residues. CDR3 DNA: TGTGCCAGCAGTGAGGGGGGTCATGGCTACACCTTC. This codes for CASSEGGHGYTF.

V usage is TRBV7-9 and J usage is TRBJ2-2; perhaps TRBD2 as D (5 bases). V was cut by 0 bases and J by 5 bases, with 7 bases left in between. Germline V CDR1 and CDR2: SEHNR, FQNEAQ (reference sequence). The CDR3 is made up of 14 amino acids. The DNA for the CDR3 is TGTGCCAGCAGCTTAGCGGGCGGGACCGGGGAGCTGTTTTTT. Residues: CASSLAGGTGELFF.

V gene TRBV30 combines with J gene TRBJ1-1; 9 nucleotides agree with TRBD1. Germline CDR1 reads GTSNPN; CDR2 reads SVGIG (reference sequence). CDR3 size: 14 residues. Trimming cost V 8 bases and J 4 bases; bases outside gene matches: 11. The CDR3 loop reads CAGRDREVGTEAFF. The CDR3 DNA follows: TGTGCCGGCCGGGACAGGGAAGTTGGCACTGAAGCTTTCTTT.

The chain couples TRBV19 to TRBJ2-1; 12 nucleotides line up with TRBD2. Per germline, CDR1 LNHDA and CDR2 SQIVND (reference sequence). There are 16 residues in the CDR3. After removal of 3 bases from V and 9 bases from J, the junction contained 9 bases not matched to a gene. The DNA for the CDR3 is TGTGCCAGTAGTATCTCAAGCTGGACTAGCGGGGCTGAGCAGTTCTTC. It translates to CASSISSWTSGAEQFF.

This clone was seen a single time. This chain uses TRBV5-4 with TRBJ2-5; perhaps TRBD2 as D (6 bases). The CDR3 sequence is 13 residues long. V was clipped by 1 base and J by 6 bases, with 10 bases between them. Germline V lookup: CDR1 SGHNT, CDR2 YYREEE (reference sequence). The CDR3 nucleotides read TGTGCCAGCAGCTTGTCGGGGGTGAAGACCCAGTACTTC. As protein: CASSLSGVKTQYF.

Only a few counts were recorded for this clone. DNA of the CDR3: TGTGCCAGCAGCCCCGCGGGCCCTAATCAGCCCCAGCATTTT. Amino acid sequence: CASSPAGPNQPQHF. The rearrangement uses TRBV7-9 and TRBJ1-5; D not certain. V was shortened by 5 bases and J by 4 bases, with 12 bases between the two germline ends. Per the germline V gene, CDR1 is SEHNR and CDR2 is FQNEAQ (reference sequence). This CDR3 region has 14 residues.

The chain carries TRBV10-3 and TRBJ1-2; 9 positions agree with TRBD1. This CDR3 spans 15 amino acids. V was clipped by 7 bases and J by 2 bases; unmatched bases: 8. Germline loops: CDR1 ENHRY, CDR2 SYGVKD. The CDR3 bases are TGTGCCATCATGGGTAGGGACAGGGCGAACTATGGCTACACCTTC. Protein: CAIMGRDRANYGYTF.

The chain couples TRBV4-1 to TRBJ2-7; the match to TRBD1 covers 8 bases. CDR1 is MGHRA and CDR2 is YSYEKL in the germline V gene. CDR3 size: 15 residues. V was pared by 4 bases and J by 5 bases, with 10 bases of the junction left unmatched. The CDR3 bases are TGCGCCAGCAGCCCCGGGACAGGCCTTTTGAACGAGCAGTACTTC. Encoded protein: CASSPGTGLLNEQYF.

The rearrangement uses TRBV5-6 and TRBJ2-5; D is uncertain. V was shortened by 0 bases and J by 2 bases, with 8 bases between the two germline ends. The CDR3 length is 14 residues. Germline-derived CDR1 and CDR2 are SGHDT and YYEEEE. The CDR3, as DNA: TGTGCCAGCAGCTTGGGACACCGGCAAGAGACCCAGTACTTC. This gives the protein CASSLGHRQETQYF.

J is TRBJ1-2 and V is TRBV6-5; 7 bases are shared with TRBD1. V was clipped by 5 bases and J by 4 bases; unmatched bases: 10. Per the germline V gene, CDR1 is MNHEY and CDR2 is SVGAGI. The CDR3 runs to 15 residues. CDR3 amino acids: CASSRPTGLGYGYTF. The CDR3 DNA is TGTGCCAGCAGTCGACCGACAGGGCTAGGCTATGGCTACACCTTC.

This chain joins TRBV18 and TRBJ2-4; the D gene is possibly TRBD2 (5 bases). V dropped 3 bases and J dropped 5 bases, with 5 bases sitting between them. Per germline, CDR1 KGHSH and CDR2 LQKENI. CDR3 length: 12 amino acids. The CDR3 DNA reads TGTGCCAGCTCACCCGGGGAAAACATTCAGTACTTC. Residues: CASSPGENIQYF.

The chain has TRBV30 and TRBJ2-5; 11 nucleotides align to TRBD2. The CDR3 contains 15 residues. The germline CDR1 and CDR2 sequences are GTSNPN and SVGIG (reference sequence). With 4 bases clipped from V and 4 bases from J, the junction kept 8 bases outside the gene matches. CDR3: CAWNLGSGGAETQYF. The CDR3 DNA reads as TGTGCCTGGAATCTGGGTAGCGGGGGGGCAGAGACCCAGTACTTC.

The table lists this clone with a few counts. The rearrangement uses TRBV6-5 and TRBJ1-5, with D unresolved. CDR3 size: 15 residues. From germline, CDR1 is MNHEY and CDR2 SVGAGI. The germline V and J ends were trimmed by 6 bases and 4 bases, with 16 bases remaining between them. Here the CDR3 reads CASSMESDLNQPQHF. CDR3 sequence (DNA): TGTGCCAGCAGCATGGAATCGGACTTAAATCAGCCCCAGCATTTT.

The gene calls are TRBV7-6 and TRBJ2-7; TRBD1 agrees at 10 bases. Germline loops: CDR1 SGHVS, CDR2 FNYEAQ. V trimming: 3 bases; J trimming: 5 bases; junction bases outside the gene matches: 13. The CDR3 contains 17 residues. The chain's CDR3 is CASSLHLPGTGEDEQYF. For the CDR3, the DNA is TGTGCCAGCAGCTTGCACCTCCCCGGGACAGGGGAAGACGAGCAGTACTTC.

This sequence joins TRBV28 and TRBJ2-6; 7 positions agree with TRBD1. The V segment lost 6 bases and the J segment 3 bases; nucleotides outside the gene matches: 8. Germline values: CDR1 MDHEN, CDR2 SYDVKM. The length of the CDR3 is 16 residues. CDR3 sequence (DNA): TGTGCCAGCAGCTATTTACAGGGGCTTGGGGCCAACGTCCTGACTTTC. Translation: CASSYLQGLGANVLTF.

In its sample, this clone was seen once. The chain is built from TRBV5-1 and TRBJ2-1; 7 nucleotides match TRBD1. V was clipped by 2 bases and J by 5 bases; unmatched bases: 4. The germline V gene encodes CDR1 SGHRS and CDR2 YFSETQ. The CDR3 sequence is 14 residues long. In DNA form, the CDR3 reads TGCGCCAGCAGCTTATCCGGACAGGACAATGAGCAGTTCTTC. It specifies CASSLSGQDNEQFF.

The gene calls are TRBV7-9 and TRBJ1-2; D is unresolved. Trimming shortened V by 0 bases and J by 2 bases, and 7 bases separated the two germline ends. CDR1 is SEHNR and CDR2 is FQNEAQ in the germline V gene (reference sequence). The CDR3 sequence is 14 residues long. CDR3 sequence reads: CASSLAAGNYGYTF. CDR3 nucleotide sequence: TGTGCCAGCAGCTTAGCAGCCGGGAACTATGGCTACACCTTC.

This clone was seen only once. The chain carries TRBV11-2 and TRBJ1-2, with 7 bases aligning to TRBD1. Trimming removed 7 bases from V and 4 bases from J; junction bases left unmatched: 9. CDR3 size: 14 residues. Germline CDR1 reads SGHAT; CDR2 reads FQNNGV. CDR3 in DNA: TGTGCCAGCACCCCCGACAGGGCTTCCTATGGCTACACCTTC. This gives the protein CASTPDRASYGYTF.

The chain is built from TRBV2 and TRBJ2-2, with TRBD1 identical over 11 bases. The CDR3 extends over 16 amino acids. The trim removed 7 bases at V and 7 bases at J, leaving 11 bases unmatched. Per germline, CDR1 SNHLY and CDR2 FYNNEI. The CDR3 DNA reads TGTGCCAGCACCCGAAGTTGGGACAGGGGGATCGGGGAGCTGTTTTTT. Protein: CASTRSWDRGIGELFF.

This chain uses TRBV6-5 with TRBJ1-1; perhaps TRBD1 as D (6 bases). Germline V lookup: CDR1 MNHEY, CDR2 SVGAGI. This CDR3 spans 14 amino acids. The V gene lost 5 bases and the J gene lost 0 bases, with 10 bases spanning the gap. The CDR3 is CASSLQGMNTEAFF. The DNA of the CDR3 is TGTGCCAGCAGTCTACAGGGAATGAACACTGAAGCTTTCTTT.